This T cell receptor beta chain was identified in a study of blood T cell repertoires in COVID-19. Study details: The analysed material was cDNA or gDNA that came from T cells, B-cell-depleted T cells, or PBMCs.

Germline lookup yields CDR1 SEHNR and CDR2 FQNEAQ (reference sequence). There are 13 residues in the CDR3. Trimming shortened V by 5 bases and J by 4 bases, and 11 bases separated the two germline ends. Per the original methods: Amplified reference gene primers provided the basis for estimating nucleated cell counts. The data were produced by immunoSEQ multiplex PCR, yet TCRdb's version contains in-frame clones alone and is incomplete. That table supplies the V and J calls and clone size; D and trimming were determined from the DNA. The sample yields about 180,000 clones, 89% seen once. The sequence was collected from a man aged 18 to 29 who had recovered from COVID-19. V usage is TRBV7-9 and J usage is TRBJ2-5; D not certain. What was sequenced was peripheral blood. The CDR3 sequence is CASSRFGGETQYF. The CDR3 bases are TGTGCCAGCAGCCGGTTTGGCGGAGAGACCCAGTACTTC.